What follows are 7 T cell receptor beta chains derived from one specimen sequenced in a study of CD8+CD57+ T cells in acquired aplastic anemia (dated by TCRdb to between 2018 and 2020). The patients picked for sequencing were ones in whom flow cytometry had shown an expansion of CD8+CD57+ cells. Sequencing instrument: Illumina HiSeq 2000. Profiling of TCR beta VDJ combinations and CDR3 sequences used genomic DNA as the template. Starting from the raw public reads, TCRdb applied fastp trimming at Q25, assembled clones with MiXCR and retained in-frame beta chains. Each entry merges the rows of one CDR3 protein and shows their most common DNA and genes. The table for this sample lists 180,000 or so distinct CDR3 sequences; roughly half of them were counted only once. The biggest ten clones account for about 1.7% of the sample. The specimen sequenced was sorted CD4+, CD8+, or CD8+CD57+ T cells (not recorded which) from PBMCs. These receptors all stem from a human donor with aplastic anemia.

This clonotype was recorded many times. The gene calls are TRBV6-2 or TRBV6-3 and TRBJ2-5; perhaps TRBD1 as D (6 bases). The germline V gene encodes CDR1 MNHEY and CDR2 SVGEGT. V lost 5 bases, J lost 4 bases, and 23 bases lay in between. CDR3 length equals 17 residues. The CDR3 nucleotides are TGTGCCAGCAGTCGGACAGATCCTCTAGTTGGGCGAGAGACCCAGTACTTC. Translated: CASSRTDPLVGRETQYF.

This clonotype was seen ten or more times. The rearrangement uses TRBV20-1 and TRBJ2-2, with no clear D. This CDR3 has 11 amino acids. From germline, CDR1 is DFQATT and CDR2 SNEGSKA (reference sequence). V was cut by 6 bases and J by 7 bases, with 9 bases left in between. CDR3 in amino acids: CSASRIGELFF. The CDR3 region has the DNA TGCAGTGCCAGTCGGATCGGGGAGCTGTTTTTT.

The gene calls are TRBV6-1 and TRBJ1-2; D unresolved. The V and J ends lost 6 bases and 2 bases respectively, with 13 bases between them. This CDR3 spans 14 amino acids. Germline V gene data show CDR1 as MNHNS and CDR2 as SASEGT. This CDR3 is CASRPLVANYGYTF. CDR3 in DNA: TGTGCCAGCAGGCCGTTAGTGGCAAACTATGGCTACACCTTC.

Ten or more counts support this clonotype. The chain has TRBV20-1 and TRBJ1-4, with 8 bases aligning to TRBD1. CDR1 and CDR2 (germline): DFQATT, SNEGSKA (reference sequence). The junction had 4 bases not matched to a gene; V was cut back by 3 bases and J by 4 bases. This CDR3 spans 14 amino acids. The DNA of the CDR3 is TGCAGTGCTAGGGGGACAGGCGTTAATGAAAAACTGTTTTTT. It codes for CSARGTGVNEKLFF.

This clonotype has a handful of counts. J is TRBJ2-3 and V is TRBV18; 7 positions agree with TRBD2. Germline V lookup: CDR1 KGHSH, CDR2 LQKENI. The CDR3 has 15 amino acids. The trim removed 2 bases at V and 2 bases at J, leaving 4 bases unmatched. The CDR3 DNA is TGTGCCAGCTCACCAACGGGACTACCCACAGATACGCAGTATTTT. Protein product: CASSPTGLPTDTQYF.

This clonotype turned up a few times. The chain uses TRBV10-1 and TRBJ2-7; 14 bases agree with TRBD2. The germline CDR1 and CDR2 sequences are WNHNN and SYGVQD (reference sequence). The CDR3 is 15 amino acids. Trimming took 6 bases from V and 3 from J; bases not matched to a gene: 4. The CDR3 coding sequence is TGCGCCAGCAGCGATGGACTAGCGGGAGGCTACGAGCAGTACTTC. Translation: CASSDGLAGGYEQYF.

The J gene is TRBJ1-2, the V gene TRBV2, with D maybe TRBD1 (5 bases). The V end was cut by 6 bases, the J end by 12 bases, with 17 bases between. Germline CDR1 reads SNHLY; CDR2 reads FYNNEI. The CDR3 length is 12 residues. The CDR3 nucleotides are TGTGCCAGCAGGGGCAGGGTTTCTGGAAACACCTTC. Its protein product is CASRGRVSGNTF. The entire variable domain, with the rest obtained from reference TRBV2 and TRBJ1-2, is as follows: EPEVTQTPSHQVTQMGQEVILRCVPISNHLYFYWYRQILGQKVEFLVSFYNNEISEKSEIFDDQFSVERPDGSNFTLKIRSTKLEDSAMYFCASRGRVSGNTFGSGTRLTVV.